These 32 T cell receptor beta chains share one sample of origin, sequenced in a study of blood T cells in healthy people across ages. With a J-beta primer mix and a sample-barcoded 5' primer, a second PCR ran about 7 to 12 cycles. In TCRdb, the 5' RACE reads were re-called with MiXCR into one record per CDR3 protein. This sample has hundreds of thousands of distinct CDR3 sequences, with under 65% found just once. The sample was blood. The receptor source for this set is a man in his sixties in good health.

The rearrangement uses TRBV5-1 and TRBJ2-1, with TRBD1 matching over 7 bases. CDR1 SGHRS and CDR2 YFSETQ come from the germline V gene. CDR3 length equals 17 residues. V shed 0 bases, J shed 1 base, and the junction held 7 bases outside the gene matches. The CDR3 nucleotides are TGCGCCAGCAGCTTGGGTGGGACAGACAATTCCTACAATGAGCAGTTCTTC. Protein sequence: CASSLGGTDNSYNEQFF.

This CDR3 reads CASSLPQAGSYNEQFF. CDR3 nucleotides: TGTGCCAGCAGTTTACCCCAAGCGGGTTCCTACAATGAGCAGTTCTTC. The chain couples TRBV28 to TRBJ2-1; D is possibly TRBD2 (6 bases). The germline V and J ends were trimmed by 2 bases and 1 base, with 12 bases remaining between them. The CDR3 sequence is 16 residues long. Germline lookup yields CDR1 MDHEN and CDR2 SYDVKM.

This clonotype has a single count. The gene calls are TRBV20-1 and TRBJ2-3; D is possibly TRBD2 (7 bases). The CDR3 runs to 15 residues. V was trimmed by 1 base and J by 3 bases, leaving 14 bases between them. CDR1 is DFQATT, CDR2 SNEGSKA, per germline (reference sequence). The CDR3 region is CSARGRGGQTDTQYF. The DNA of the CDR3 is TGCAGTGCTAGAGGGAGGGGGGGGCAAACAGATACGCAGTATTTT.

This clonotype showed up just once. J is TRBJ1-1 and V is TRBV20-1; the D gene is possibly TRBD1 (6 bases). Trimming left V 0 bases short and J 1 base short, with 9 bases between. This CDR3 region has 14 residues. Germline CDR1 reads DFQATT; CDR2 reads SNEGSKA (reference sequence). CDR3 DNA: TGCAGTGCTAGAGAGGGACACCAGAACACTGAAGCTTTCTTT. It specifies CSAREGHQNTEAFF.

In its sample, this clonotype was seen a few times. The CDR3 DNA is TGTGCCAGCAGCGGGGACGGCTACAATGAGCAGTTCTTC. This encodes CASSGDGYNEQFF. The chain joins TRBV7-9 to TRBJ2-1; D is tentatively TRBD1 or TRBD2 (5 bases each). The CDR3 is 13 residues long. V lost 5 bases and J 3 bases, leaving 8 bases between the germline ends. Per germline, CDR1 SEHNR and CDR2 FQNEAQ (reference sequence).

The chain is built from TRBV18 and TRBJ1-6; 8 nucleotides match TRBD1. The CDR3 extends over 15 amino acids. V shed 4 bases and J 12 bases; nucleotides not matched to a gene: 11. The V gene's germline CDR1 is KGHSH and CDR2 LQKENI. The CDR3 loop is CASSRDRSTRGPLHF. The CDR3 DNA is TGTGCCAGCTCACGGGACAGGTCGACCAGGGGACCCCTCCACTTT.

The CDR3 reads CASSHAGGAGTPLHF. CDR3 DNA: TGTGCCAGCAGCCATGCTGGGGGGGCGGGTACACCCCTCCACTTT. The chain is built from TRBV3-1 and TRBJ1-6; D is perhaps TRBD1 (6 bases). CDR1 is LGHDT and CDR2 is YNNKEL in the germline V gene (reference sequence). Trimming took off 3 bases at V and 11 bases at J, with 17 bases between the two ends. The CDR3 totals 15 residues.

The chain uses TRBV11-3 and TRBJ2-1; 8 bases line up with TRBD2. Looked up from germline, CDR1 is SGHNT and CDR2 is YENEEA. Trimming removed 4 bases from V and 5 bases from J; junction bases left unmatched: 7. The CDR3 consists of 15 residues. The CDR3 spells CASSWAGTRDNEQFF. CDR3 bases: TGTGCCAGCAGCTGGGCCGGGACTAGAGACAATGAGCAGTTCTTC.

V gene TRBV7-3 combines with J gene TRBJ2-2; 7 bases are shared with TRBD1. The CDR3 has 18 residues. After removal of 1 base from V and 1 base from J, the junction contained 9 bases not matched to a gene. Germline CDR1 and CDR2: SGHTA and FQGTGA. The DNA of the CDR3 is TGTGCCAGCAGCTTAAGCGGTTCGAGGGGGCTGAACACCGGGGAGCTGTTTTTT. This translates into CASSLSGSRGLNTGELFF. The complete variable domain, with remaining parts taken from reference TRBV7-3 and TRBJ2-2, reads GAGVSQTPSNKVTEKGKYVELRCDPISGHTALYWYRQSLGQGPEFLIYFQGTGAADDSGLPNDRFFAVRPEGSVSTLKIQRTERGDSAVYLCASSLSGSRGLNTGELFFGEGSRLTVL.

The chain employs TRBV9 and TRBJ2-1, with TRBD2 matching 10 bases. V shed 9 bases, J shed 7 bases, and the junction held 13 bases outside the gene matches. This CDR3 contains 15 residues. From germline, CDR1 is SGDLS and CDR2 YYNGEE. The CDR3 spells CANTRLAGARNEQFF. CDR3 bases: TGTGCCAATACCCGGCTAGCGGGGGCCAGGAATGAGCAGTTCTTC.

For this clonotype: A read error may account for a junction end that differs from germline. This chain connects TRBV18 to TRBJ1-6, with 9 bases fitting TRBD1. Germline V gene lookup returns CDR1 KGHSH and CDR2 LQKENI. This CDR3 has 16 amino acids. This CDR3 reads CANSPGTGSNDSPLHF. The CDR3 DNA is TGTGCCAACTCACCAGGGACAGGGTCTAATGATTCACCCCTCCACTTT.

This clonotype was seen more than once but under ten times. V usage is TRBV9 and J usage is TRBJ2-7; D is uncertain. This CDR3 contains 13 residues. V shed 0 bases and J shed 2 bases, with 6 bases lying between them. The germline gives CDR1 SGDLS, CDR2 YYNGEE. The CDR3 sequence is CASSVEGTYEQYF. Written as DNA, the CDR3 is TGTGCCAGCAGCGTAGAGGGTACCTACGAGCAGTACTTC. Together with reference TRBV9 and TRBJ2-7, the CDR3 gives the full variable domain: DSGVTQTPKHLITATGQRVTLRCSPRSGDLSVYWYQQSLDQGLQFLIQYYNGEERAKGNILERFSAQQFPDLHSELNLSSLELGDSALYFCASSVEGTYEQYFGPGTRLTVT.

This rearrangement joins TRBV15 to TRBJ2-3, with D perhaps matching TRBD2 (6 bases). CDR1 LNHNV and CDR2 YYDKDF come from the germline V gene (reference sequence). The V end lost 2 bases, the J end lost 4 bases, and 13 bases lay between the germline ends. The CDR3 totals 15 residues. The CDR3, as DNA: TGTGCCACCAGCAGACTACCCAGCGGGCCAGATACGCAGTATTTT. Translated, it gives CATSRLPSGPDTQYF.

The chain joins TRBV29-1 to TRBJ2-1; D not certain. This CDR3 comprises 10 residues. In germline, CDR1 is SQVTM, CDR2 ANQGSEA. V lost 7 bases to trimming and J lost 7 bases, with 8 bases between them. As DNA, the CDR3 is TGCAGCGCCTCGATTAATGAGCAGTTCTTC. Translating gives CSASINEQFF.

This clonotype was found a few times. The V and J genes are TRBV10-3 and TRBJ2-5, with D maybe TRBD2 (5 bases). The CDR3 runs to 15 residues. Trimming shortened V by 3 bases and J by 5 bases, and 16 bases separated the two germline ends. In germline, CDR1 is ENHRY, CDR2 SYGVKD. CDR3 region: CAISDPKRVGETQYF. CDR3 bases: TGTGCCATCAGTGACCCAAAGAGGGTTGGGGAGACCCAGTACTTC.

This clonotype was seen more than once but under ten times. The V gene is TRBV5-1, the J gene TRBJ1-1, with unresolved D. Germline V gene data show CDR1 as SGHRS and CDR2 as YFSETQ. V lost 4 bases to trimming and J lost 5 bases, with 12 bases between them. This CDR3 is 13 amino acids long. CDR3 region: CASSHRLSTEAFF. CDR3 sequence (DNA): TGCGCCAGCAGCCATCGTTTAAGTACTGAAGCTTTCTTT.

This sequence joins TRBV5-1 and TRBJ2-1; tentatively, D is TRBD1 (6 bases). Per germline, CDR1 SGHRS and CDR2 YFSETQ. Trimming took 7 bases from V and 3 from J, leaving 14 bases between them. This CDR3 is 14 amino acids long. The CDR3 here is CASVGGPYYNEQFF. CDR3 bases: TGCGCCAGCGTTGGGGGCCCTTACTACAATGAGCAGTTCTTC.

This chain links TRBV10-3 with TRBJ1-5; weak D call: TRBD1 (6 bases). From germline, CDR1 is ENHRY and CDR2 SYGVKD. V was pared by 3 bases and J by 7 bases, with 13 bases between. The CDR3 has 14 amino acids. The CDR3 is CAISDPGENQPQHF. The CDR3 bases are TGTGCCATCAGTGACCCAGGGGAGAACCAGCCCCAGCATTTT.

J is TRBJ2-4 and V is TRBV7-2; the match to TRBD2 covers 12 bases. The J call may be in error: the DNA end matches TRBJ2-7 better. Germline V CDR1 and CDR2: SGHTA, FQGNSA. This CDR3 is built from 15 residues. CDR3 in DNA: TGTGCCAGCAGCTTGCTAGCGGGGGGGCGGTACGAGCAGTACTTC. The encoded protein is CASSLLAGGRYEQYF.

This clonotype was recorded a few times. V is TRBV6-2 or TRBV6-3 and J is TRBJ2-1; 7 bases align to TRBD2. Germline CDR1 is MNHEY and CDR2 is SVGEGT. V was clipped by 0 bases and J by 12 bases; unmatched bases: 14. The CDR3 runs 16 residues. DNA for the CDR3: TGTGCCAGCAGTTACTCAGCCAGCGGGGCAATCGGAGCGCAGTTCTTC. The encoded protein is CASSYSASGAIGAQFF.

V and J are TRBV7-2 and TRBJ2-4; 7 bases are a match to TRBD1. J lost 0 bases, V lost 5 bases, and 7 bases had no gene match. The germline gives CDR1 SGHTA, CDR2 FQGNSA. This CDR3 spans 16 amino acids. The CDR3: CASSPDRALAKNIQYF. The CDR3 nucleotides read TGTGCCAGCAGCCCAGACAGGGCCCTAGCCAAAAACATTCAGTACTTC.

This clonotype was counted between two and nine times. The chain employs TRBV4-1 and TRBJ2-4, with 9 bases matching TRBD1. The DNA end is more similar to TRBJ2-5, so the J call may be wrong. Per the germline V gene, CDR1 is MGHRA and CDR2 is YSYEKL. CDR3 length equals 15 residues. CDR3 sequence (DNA): TGCGCCAGCAGCCCCTCGGGACAGGGAAAAGAGACCCAGTACTTC. Protein product: CASSPSGQGKETQYF.

This rearrangement joins TRBV4-2 to TRBJ2-3; 7 bases match TRBD2. This CDR3 is 14 amino acids long. CDR1 and CDR2 (germline): LGHNA, YNFKEQ. The ends lost 8 bases at V and 5 bases at J; junction bases unmatched: 10. CDR3 DNA: TGTGCCAGCGGGAGGGGACCAACCCAAGATACGCAGTATTTT. Protein: CASGRGPTQDTQYF.

The V and J genes are TRBV29-1 and TRBJ2-1; 7 bases match TRBD2. This CDR3 has 16 amino acids. Losses at the gene ends were 6 bases for V and 7 bases for J; bases not matched to a gene: 18. Germline CDR1 SQVTM, CDR2 ANQGSEA. CDR3 in amino acids: CSVRGGTKSGGNEQFF. In DNA, the CDR3 is TGCAGCGTCCGGGGCGGGACTAAATCGGGAGGTAATGAGCAGTTCTTC.

The chain joins TRBV29-1 to TRBJ2-7, with 10 positions matching TRBD1. The CDR3 extends over 15 amino acids. V was pared by 4 bases and J by 5 bases, with 11 bases of the junction left unmatched. CDR1 and CDR2 from the germline V gene are SQVTM and ANQGSEA. This CDR3 is CSVAVDRGPTDEQYF. In DNA, the CDR3 is TGCAGCGTTGCGGTAGACAGGGGGCCGACCGACGAGCAGTACTTC.

This chain uses TRBV7-2 with TRBJ2-5, with TRBD1 as a possible D gene (5 bases). Germline CDR1 SGHTA, CDR2 FQGNSA. Deletions cut 5 bases from V and 7 bases from J, with 14 bases between. This CDR3 spans 13 amino acids. The CDR3, as DNA: TGTGCCAGCAGCCTAGGGGTCGACCGGACCCAGTACTTC. As protein: CASSLGVDRTQYF. Together with reference TRBV7-2 and TRBJ2-5, the CDR3 gives the full variable domain: GAGVSQSPSNKVTEKGKDVELRCDPISGHTALYWYRQSLGQGLEFLIYFQGNSAPDKSGLPSDRFSAERTGGSVSTLTIQRTQQEDSAVYLCASSLGVDRTQYFGPGTRLLVL.

This clonotype has a handful of counts. The chain couples TRBV29-1 to TRBJ1-1; no reliable D call. The germline V and J ends were trimmed by 4 bases and 3 bases, with 12 bases remaining between them. The CDR3 has 13 residues. Germline assignment: CDR1 SQVTM and CDR2 ANQGSEA. Written as DNA, the CDR3 is TGCAGCGTTGGGGCCTCGATGTACACTGAAGCTTTCTTT. This sequence encodes CSVGASMYTEAFF. The full variable domain, with the rest looked up from reference TRBV29-1 and TRBJ1-1, is SAVISQKPSRDICQRGTSLTIQCQVDSQVTMMFWYRQQPGQSLTLIATANQGSEATYESGFVIDKFPISRPNLTFSTLTVSNMSPEDSSIYLCSVGASMYTEAFFGQGTRLTVV.

V is TRBV5-1 and J is TRBJ2-1; D unclear. The V gene's germline CDR1 is SGHRS and CDR2 YFSETQ. CDR3 length: 14 residues. Trimming took 4 bases from V and 5 from J, leaving 13 bases between them. The CDR3 DNA reads TGCGCCAGCAGCCCAGGACGGCAGAACAATGAGCAGTTCTTC. This codes for CASSPGRQNNEQFF.

The chain joins TRBV6-1 to TRBJ2-7, with 9 bases that match TRBD2. J gave up 2 bases and V 1 base, and 3 bases lay outside the gene matches. The germline CDR1 and CDR2 sequences are MNHNS and SASEGT. The CDR3 is 15 residues long. For the CDR3, the DNA is TGTGCCAGCAGTGAAGAGCCTAGCGGGGCCTACGAGCAGTACTTC. Its protein product is CASSEEPSGAYEQYF.

The gene calls are TRBV20-1 and TRBJ2-5; no firm D call. CDR3 size: 12 residues. V lost 6 bases to trimming and J lost 1 base, with 9 bases between them. Germline lookup yields CDR1 DFQATT and CDR2 SNEGSKA (reference sequence). The CDR3: CSAPGVQETQYF. The CDR3, as DNA: TGCAGTGCCCCCGGTGTCCAAGAGACCCAGTACTTC.

The rearrangement links TRBV25-1 to TRBJ1-5; unclear D gene. This CDR3 contains 16 residues. V gave up 1 base and J gave up 6 bases, with 16 bases separating them. Germline CDR1 and CDR2: MGHDK and SYGVNS. The CDR3 reads CASSESVGSTGQPQHF. The CDR3 coding sequence is TGTGCCAGCAGTGAATCCGTGGGGTCGACCGGTCAGCCCCAGCATTTT.

Only a few counts were recorded for this clonotype. The rearrangement links TRBV7-2 to TRBJ1-4; D might be TRBD1 (5 bases). V was cut by 5 bases and J by 7 bases, with 17 bases left in between. The CDR3 contains 15 residues. Germline V gene data show CDR1 as SGHTA and CDR2 as FQGNSA. The CDR3 DNA reads as TGTGCCAGCAGCCTAATTCAGGGTTGGAGTGAAAAACTGTTTTTT. Translation gives CASSLIQGWSEKLFF.